Listed below are T cell receptor beta chains from one sample, sequenced in a study of graft-versus-host responses after intestinal transplantation. Measured with immunoSEQ multiplex PCR; TCRdb has only the in-frame clones, and not every one. Of some 40,000 clones in the sample, about 90% were seen once. The specimen was PBMCs, collected around 43 weeks after intestinal transplant. Receptor source: a human patient who received an intestinal transplant, so some T cells may come from the graft donor. Each CDR3 is given with its conserved first and last residue. The D gene is left open where the match is weak. A clone size is listed for some rows: how often the clone was seen (once, few, many), or a class if it is expanded.

abundance | d_gene | j_gene | v_gene | CDR3aa | CDR3nt
. | TRBD2 | TRBJ2-7 | TRBV4-2 | CASSQDPGTSSYEQYF | TGTGCCAGCAGCCAAGATCCAGGGACTAGCTCCTACGAGCAGTACTTC
. | TRBD2 | TRBJ2-1 | TRBV5-6 | CASSFPGREVHNEQFF | TGTGCCAGCAGCTTTCCCGGGAGGGAGGTGCACAATGAGCAGTTCTTC
. | TRBD1 | TRBJ2-7 | TRBV4-2 | CASSPTGTYEQYF | TGTGCCAGCAGCCCGACAGGGACCTACGAGCAGTACTTC
. | TRBD1 | TRBJ2-7 | TRBV7-2 | CASSLTGTGTFEQYF | TGTGCCAGCAGCTTAACCGGGACAGGTACCTTCGAGCAGTACTTC
. | TRBD1 | TRBJ2-7 | TRBV28 | CASRVTGTAYEQYF | TGTGCCAGCAGAGTAACCGGGACAGCCTACGAGCAGTACTTC
. | TRBD2 | TRBJ2-3 | TRBV6-1 | CASSAAVSGGWTDTQYF | TGTGCCAGCAGTGCTGCCGTTAGCGGGGGGTGGACAGATACGCAGTATTTT
. | . | TRBJ2-5 | TRBV5-6 | CASSLYLQETQYF | TGTGCCAGCAGCTTGTACCTCCAAGAGACCCAGTACTTC
few | . | TRBJ2-7 | TRBV28 | CASRRGEGRETYEQYF | TGTGCCAGCAGGAGGGGGGAGGGGCGGGAGACCTACGAGCAGTACTTC
. | . | TRBJ2-3 | TRBV7-3 | CASSASTLTDTQYF | TGTGCCAGCAGCGCGTCGACACTTACAGATACGCAGTATTTT
. | TRBD1 | TRBJ1-1 | TRBV7-2 | CASSLGAGGTEAFF | TGTGCCAGCAGCTTAGGTGCAGGGGGCACTGAAGCTTTCTTT
once | . | TRBJ2-5 | TRBV28 | CASSSEKVSGQETQYF | TGTGCCAGCAGTTCAGAGAAAGTTAGCGGACAAGAGACCCAGTACTTC